Described below is a single T cell receptor beta chain sequence and its context. Its specific antigen is unknown. No clone much larger than this one lies a single base away; base qualities are absent. This sample was taken from a study of human T cells and chemical hapten exposure (dated by TCRdb to the early 2020s). Regarding the research as a whole: For sensitization, 2% DPC in acetone was applied to an approximately 2 cm by approximately 2 cm area of upper inner arm skin. Blood was sampled from patients pre-sensitization (week 0) and at 2, 6 and about 24 weeks after DPC sensitization. Alopecia areata with under or over 50% scalp involvement, alopecia totalis and alopecia universalis were represented in the patient cohort, which was mostly female. Libraries were pooled for sequencing, and per-sample TCR yields varied mainly because of small differences in library volumes within the pool. Patch testing on the upper back used Finn chambers containing 0.01% DPC, with scoring done after 6 days according to International Contact Dermatitis Research Group standards. Patients additionally received weekly therapeutic DPC doses to the scalp throughout the roughly 25-week study period. In alopecia patients, the study followed how the peripheral blood TCR repertoire changed in vivo over primary and secondary sensitization to diphenylcyclopropenone (DPC), a hapten. For TCR sequencing, blood came from approximately 29 alopecia patients at anywhere from one to four time points (pre-sensitization, 2, 6 and 24 weeks). On the study overall, not on this receptor specifically: All patients had alopecia, a presumed autoimmune disease, so their immune response might differ from that of healthy individuals. DPC sensitization did not change the number of TCRs with a frequency above 1 in 1000, and there was no evidence of changes in global repertoire structure. The number of PT1 expanded TCRs positively correlated with patch test score, significant at thresholds 8, 16 and 32 but not 4. Repeated subsampling changed both the strength of the expansion versus patch-test correlation and the threshold at which that correlation became significant. Expanded TCRs formed significantly more large CDR3 similarity clusters than pre-sensitization or healthy control sets, consistent with antigen-driven responses.

The time point label for this specimen denotes: pre-sensitization, week 0. Read against the paper, the sample's treatment or condition label means: therapeutic diphenylcyclopropenone sensitization with weekly scalp DPC. At every patch-test visit, the blood draw took place before the patch test was put on. Patients were eligible if aged 18 to 70, diagnosed with alopecia and judged suitable for DPC therapy, and pregnant patients were excluded. Unfractionated whole blood was collected in Tempus Blood RNA tubes, and total RNA was extracted from that blood. Preparation of the library involved RACE. Sequencing relied on a NextSeq 500. During library preparation, unique molecular identifiers were attached to individual cDNA molecules so that TCRs could be counted quantitatively and reproducibly. From each blood RNA sample, both TCR alpha and TCR beta chains were sequenced. In the source study's methods: The median number of TCRs per sample was over 95,000, ranging from about 23,224 to 750,000. V, J and CDR3 annotation of the TCR reads was carried out using the Decombinator software suite. To make PS versus PT1 abundance plots, every sample was subsampled to the same number of TCRs (28,000). Expanded TCRs were defined as absent before sensitization and observed at least eight times at the 2-week time point. TCRdb reran the public reads through fastp at Q25 and MiXCR, keeping productive beta chains. Merged by CDR3 protein, the rows form single entries marked with the most common genes and DNA. The V and J calls, along with clone size, are taken from TCRdb and not from the paper's own processing. This sample is represented by roughly 380,000 distinct CDR3 sequences; 5.1% of them were singletons. Of the sample, around 2.6% is held by the ten largest clones.

CDR1 LGHNA and CDR2 YSLEER are derived from the germline V gene. Trimming accounts for 0 bases at V and 6 bases at J, while the number of junction bases matched to no gene is 7. Its CDR3 holds 16 amino acids, cysteine through phenylalanine. Solely the CDR3 DNA is kept, with 48 bases framed from the first base. The receptor comes from a woman in her forties or fifties with alopecia areata. Some clones in this sample may be carry-over from other donors' samples. This chain is built from TRBV4-3 and TRBJ1-4; 7 of the junction bases match TRBD1. Here the sequenced sample was whole blood, taken in connection with sensitization to the hapten diphenylcyclopropenone (DPC). The CDR3 in this case is CASSQDDTGTDEKLFF. The DNA reads TGCGCCAGCAGCCAAGACGACACAGGGACAGATGAAAAACTGTTTTTT.